This entry lists 3 T cell receptor beta chains sequenced from one sample in a study of OX40 agonist ivuxolimab in advanced cancers. The receptor library was made with the immunoSEQ multiplex PCR assay. Imported from immuneACCESS, the table was reduced by TCRdb to in-frame sequences with V and J called. These copies leave out some clones; in studies compared against another copy, an unresolved V gene accounts for under half, and the cause of the remainder is not known. The table for this sample lists about 60,000 clones; approximately 80% of them were counted only once. Of the sample, 0.7% falls within the top ten clones. The sample here was CD4+ or CD8+ T cells sorted from blood, taken in a trial of the OX40 agonist ivuxolimab. Source of these receptors: an adult with an advanced solid tumor such as melanoma, head and neck, liver or kidney cancer.

This chain links TRBV2 with TRBJ2-3; D is uncertain. The CDR3 runs to 13 residues. The V gene lost 4 bases and the J gene lost 5 bases, with 10 bases spanning the gap. CDR1 is SNHLY, CDR2 FYNNEI, per germline. The CDR3 protein is CASSVRSQDTQYF. CDR3 sequence (DNA): TGTGCCAGCAGTGTACGGTCTCAAGATACGCAGTATTTT.

The chain is built from TRBV5-6 and TRBJ2-1, with 15 bases lining up with TRBD2. V trimming: 4 bases; J trimming: 2 bases; junction bases outside the gene matches: 4. CDR3 length equals 17 residues. Germline V gives CDR1 SGHDT, CDR2 YYEEEE. The CDR3 is CASSHRTSGRAYNEQFF. The CDR3 nucleotides read TGTGCCAGCAGCCACCGGACTAGCGGGAGGGCCTACAATGAGCAGTTCTTC.

This sequence joins TRBV4-1 and TRBJ2-7; 10 bases line up with TRBD2. V lost 4 bases, J lost 0 bases, and 6 bases stayed unmatched. CDR1 MGHRA and CDR2 YSYEKL come from the germline V gene. CDR3 length: 16 amino acids. In DNA form, the CDR3 reads TGCGCCAGCAGCCCACAACTAGCGGGGCCCTCCTACGAGCAGTACTTC. This gives the protein CASSPQLAGPSYEQYF.